The rows below give T cell receptor beta chains drawn from one sample of a study of cytomegalovirus exposure and HLA in healthy donors. Generated by immunoSEQ multiplex PCR, the TCRdb table keeps only in-frame clones and is missing some. The table includes roughly 120,000 clones, roughly 68% detected once. Source material: PBMCs. These receptors originate from a woman aged 45-60 years in good health and CMV-seropositive. Each CDR3 is given with its conserved first and last residue. The D gene is left open where the match is weak. Rows may omit the clone size; those that give it use once, few, many or a size class.

size: NA
J: TRBJ2-6
D: NA
V: TRBV2
CDR3: CASSETRFSGANVLTF
DNA: TGTGCCAGCAGTGAAACCCGGTTCTCTGGGGCCAACGTCCTGACTTTC

size: NA
J: TRBJ2-5
D: TRBD1
V: TRBV6-1
CDR3: CASSGGTVQETQYF
DNA: TGTGCCAGCAGTGGGGGGACAGTCCAAGAGACCCAGTACTTC

size: NA
J: TRBJ2-7
D: TRBD2
V: TRBV2
CDR3: CASSARGTRIEQYF
DNA: TGTGCCAGCAGTGCCCGCGGGACTAGGATTGAGCAGTACTTC

size: NA
J: TRBJ1-5
D: TRBD1
V: TRBV6-5
CDR3: CASSYTGGKQPQHF
DNA: TGTGCCAGCAGTTACACAGGGGGCAAACAGCCCCAGCATTTT

size: NA
J: TRBJ1-2
D: TRBD1
V: TRBV19
CDR3: CASSIANSFWTGGFYGYTF
DNA: TGTGCCAGTAGTATAGCAAATTCTTTCTGGACAGGGGGTTTCTATGGCTACACCTTC

size: NA
J: TRBJ1-5
D: NA
V: TRBV27
CDR3: CASSPRVYTGSSNQPQHF
DNA: TGTGCCAGCAGTCCGCGCGTATATACAGGGAGTAGCAATCAGCCCCAGCATTTT

size: NA
J: TRBJ1-1
D: NA
V: TRBV6-1
CDR3: CASSENGQLNTEAFF
DNA: TGTGCCAGCAGTGAAAATGGACAGTTGAACACTGAAGCTTTCTTT

size: NA
J: TRBJ2-1
D: TRBD2
V: TRBV15
CDR3: CATSRGRLAGANNEQFF
DNA: TGTGCCACCAGCAGAGGCAGACTAGCGGGGGCTAACAATGAGCAGTTCTTC

size: NA
J: TRBJ1-2
D: TRBD1
V: TRBV28
CDR3: CASIRTGGRDGYTF
DNA: TGTGCCAGCATCAGAACAGGGGGTAGAGATGGCTACACCTTC

size: NA
J: TRBJ1-4
D: NA
V: TRBV5-4
CDR3: CASSLAAGVGTNEKLFF
DNA: TGTGCCAGCAGCTTGGCCGCGGGGGTTGGCACTAATGAAAAACTGTTTTTT

size: medium-sized
J: TRBJ1-5
D: NA
V: TRBV9
CDR3: CASSSGPMSNQPQHF
DNA: TGTGCCAGCAGCTCAGGGCCCATGAGCAATCAGCCCCAGCATTTT

size: NA
J: TRBJ2-4
D: NA
V: TRBV27
CDR3: CASSWANIQYF
DNA: TGTGCCAGCAGTTGGGCAAACATTCAGTACTTC

size: NA
J: TRBJ2-7
D: TRBD2
V: TRBV2
CDR3: CASSRGLAYEQYF
DNA: TGTGCCAGCAGTAGGGGACTAGCCTACGAGCAGTACTTC

size: NA
J: TRBJ1-2
D: NA
V: TRBV9
CDR3: CASSAIEVGYTF
DNA: TGTGCCAGCAGCGCCATCGAGGTTGGCTACACCTTC

size: once
J: TRBJ2-1
D: TRBD1
V: TRBV2
CDR3: CASSGQGANEQFF
DNA: TGTGCCAGCTCGGGACAGGGAGCGAATGAGCAGTTCTTC

size: NA
J: TRBJ2-7
D: NA
V: TRBV7-9
CDR3: CASSLAQGSLDEQYF
DNA: TGTGCCAGCAGCTTAGCGCAGGGTTCCTTGGACGAGCAGTACTTC

size: NA
J: TRBJ1-1
D: NA
V: TRBV7-3
CDR3: CASSSGGGLTEAFF
DNA: TGTGCCAGCAGCTCCGGAGGAGGACTGACTGAAGCTTTCTTT

size: few
J: TRBJ1-5
D: TRBD1
V: TRBV15
CDR3: CATSKSTGGLGIQPQHF
DNA: TGTGCCACCAGCAAGTCTACAGGGGGTTTGGGTATTCAGCCCCAGCATTTT